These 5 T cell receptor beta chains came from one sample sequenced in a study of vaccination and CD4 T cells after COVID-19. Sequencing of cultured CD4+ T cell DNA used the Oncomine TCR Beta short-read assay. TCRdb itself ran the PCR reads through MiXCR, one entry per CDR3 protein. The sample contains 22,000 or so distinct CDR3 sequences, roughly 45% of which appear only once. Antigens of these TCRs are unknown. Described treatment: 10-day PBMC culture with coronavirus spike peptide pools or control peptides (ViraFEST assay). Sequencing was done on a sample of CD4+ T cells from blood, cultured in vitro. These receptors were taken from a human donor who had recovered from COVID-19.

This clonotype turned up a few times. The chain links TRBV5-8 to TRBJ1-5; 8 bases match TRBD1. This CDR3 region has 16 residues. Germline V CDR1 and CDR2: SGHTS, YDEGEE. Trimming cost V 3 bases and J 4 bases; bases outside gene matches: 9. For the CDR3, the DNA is TGTGCCAGCAGCTCGTGGACAGGGTCGAATAATCAGCCCCAGCATTTT. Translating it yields CASSSWTGSNNQPQHF.

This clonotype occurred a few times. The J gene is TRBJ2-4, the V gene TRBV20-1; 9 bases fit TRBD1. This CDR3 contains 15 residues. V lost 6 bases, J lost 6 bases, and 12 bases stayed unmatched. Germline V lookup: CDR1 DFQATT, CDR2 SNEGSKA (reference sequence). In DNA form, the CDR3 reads TGCAGTGCAGCACCCGGGACAGGGTCTGGAAACATTCAGTACTTC. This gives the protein CSAAPGTGSGNIQYF.

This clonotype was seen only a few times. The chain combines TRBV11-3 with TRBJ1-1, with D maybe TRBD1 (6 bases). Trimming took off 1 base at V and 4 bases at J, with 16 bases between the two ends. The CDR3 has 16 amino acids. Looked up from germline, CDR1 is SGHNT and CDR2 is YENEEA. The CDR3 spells CASSLAGNREATEAFF. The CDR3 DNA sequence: TGTGCCAGCAGCTTAGCCGGAAACAGGGAAGCCACTGAAGCTTTCTTT.

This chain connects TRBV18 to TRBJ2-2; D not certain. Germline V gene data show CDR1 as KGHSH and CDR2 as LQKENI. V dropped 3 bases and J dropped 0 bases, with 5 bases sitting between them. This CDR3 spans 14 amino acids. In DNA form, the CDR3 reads TGTGCCAGCTCACCTTATACGAACACCGGGGAGCTGTTTTTT. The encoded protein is CASSPYTNTGELFF.

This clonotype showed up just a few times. This chain's CDR3 is CASSSGQGRLETQYF. CDR3 in DNA: TGTGCCAGCAGTTCCGGGCAGGGTAGGTTGGAGACCCAGTACTTC. J is TRBJ2-5 and V is TRBV28, with D possibly being TRBD1 (5 bases). The V gene's germline CDR1 is MDHEN and CDR2 SYDVKM. V shed 4 bases and J shed 5 bases, with 17 bases lying between them. CDR3 size: 15 residues. Variable domain in full (rest from reference TRBV28 and TRBJ2-5): DVKVTQSSRYLVKRTGEKVFLECVQDMDHENMFWYRQDPGLGLRLIYFSYDVKMKEKGDIPEGYSVSREKKERFSLILESASTNQTSMYLCASSSGQGRLETQYFGPGTRLLVL.